This passage covers 27 T cell receptor beta chains from one sample sequenced in a study of human T cells and chemical hapten exposure. Using its own MiXCR run on the RACE reads, TCRdb lists one record per CDR3 protein. This sample has some 120,000 distinct CDR3 sequences; 9% to 14% occur once, and the top ten carry more than 1.3%. The time point: patch test 1, 2 weeks after DPC sensitization. Treatment defined: therapeutic diphenylcyclopropenone sensitization with weekly scalp DPC. This material consisted of whole blood, taken in connection with sensitization to the hapten diphenylcyclopropenone (DPC). These receptors all stem from a woman aged 50 to 60 with alopecia areata. Some clones in this sample may be carry-over from other donors' samples.

This clonotype has only one observation. The chain carries TRBV7-2 and TRBJ1-2; possible D gene TRBD1, 6 bases. The CDR3 length is 14 residues. The germline V gene has CDR1 SGHTA and CDR2 FQGNSA. Trimming stripped 1 base from V and 4 bases from J, with 10 bases between. CDR3 loop: CASSLGTVPYGYTF. The CDR3, as DNA: TGTGCCAGCAGCTTAGGGACAGTACCCTATGGCTACACCTTC.

This clonotype was picked up many times. The chain employs TRBV6-4 and TRBJ2-4; TRBD1 aligns across 10 bases. V trimming: 5 bases; J trimming: 1 base; junction bases outside the gene matches: 8. The CDR3 runs to 17 residues. Germline V lookup: CDR1 MRHNA, CDR2 SNTAGT. CDR3 DNA sequence: TGTGCCAGCAGTCCCGGGACAGGGGCCGGGGCCAAAAACATTCAGTACTTC. Amino acids: CASSPGTGAGAKNIQYF.

This clonotype was detected only a few times. The chain joins TRBV10-1 to TRBJ1-5, with D hard to call. CDR1 and CDR2 (germline): WNHNN, SYGVQD (reference sequence). Trimming left V 4 bases short and J 1 base short, with 11 bases between. This CDR3 is built from 15 residues. For the CDR3, the DNA is TGCGCCAGCAGTGGGATCTTGAAGAGCAATCAGCCCCAGCATTTT. It specifies CASSGILKSNQPQHF.

This clonotype was observed a few times. The CDR3 coding sequence is TGTGCCAGCAGTTTGAGTAACAGGGGGAGCGAAAAACTGTTTTTT. It codes for CASSLSNRGSEKLFF. This chain links TRBV28 with TRBJ1-4, with 8 bases fitting TRBD1. There are 15 residues in the CDR3. The trim removed 3 bases at V and 8 bases at J, leaving 8 bases unmatched. The germline CDR1 and CDR2 sequences are MDHEN and SYDVKM.

At least ten counts were recorded for this clonotype. The rearrangement links TRBV4-3 to TRBJ2-3, with 7 bases aligning to TRBD1. The germline CDR1 and CDR2 sequences are LGHNA and YSLEER. This CDR3 is 15 amino acids long. With 1 base clipped from V and 2 bases from J, the junction kept 3 bases outside the gene matches. The CDR3 nucleotides are TGCGCCAGCAGCCAAGGCACAGGGGTCACAGATACGCAGTATTTT. Amino acids: CASSQGTGVTDTQYF.

This clonotype was picked up many times. The rearrangement joins TRBV27 to TRBJ2-5; possibly TRBD2 for D (5 bases). Trimming pared 3 bases from V and 6 bases from J, leaving 14 bases between. The CDR3 is 14 amino acids. Germline assignment: CDR1 MNHEY and CDR2 SMNVEV (reference sequence). This CDR3 is CASSFSPTGKTQYF. DNA of the CDR3: TGTGCCAGCAGTTTTTCCCCGACGGGAAAGACCCAGTACTTC.

This clonotype was found many times. A junction boundary mismatches the germline segment, possibly from a read error. V usage is TRBV4-1 and J usage is TRBJ2-3, with unresolved D. The CDR3 sequence is 12 residues long. Per germline, CDR1 MGHRA and CDR2 YSYEKL. This CDR3 reads CASSQDTDTQYF. CDR3 nucleotides: TGTGCCAGCAGCCAAGACACAGATACGCAGTATTTT.

This clonotype was observed a few times. The chain links TRBV6-6 to TRBJ1-1; the D is unclear. CDR3 length: 12 amino acids. Germline assignment: CDR1 MNHNY and CDR2 SVGAGI (reference sequence). Trimming took off 8 bases at V and 4 bases at J, with 11 bases between the two ends. This chain's CDR3 is CASVSGGTEAFF. The CDR3 DNA follows: TGTGCCAGCGTTTCCGGTGGCACTGAAGCTTTCTTT.

This clonotype has a handful of counts. The chain has TRBV11-2 and TRBJ2-1; D is ambiguous. The CDR3 sequence is 14 residues long. Trimming left V 4 bases short and J 5 bases short, with 12 bases between. The germline V gene encodes CDR1 SGHAT and CDR2 FQNNGV. CDR3 DNA: TGTGCCAGCAGCTCCCCCGCCGCAAACAATGAGCAGTTCTTC. It translates to CASSSPAANNEQFF.

This clonotype was observed at least ten times. The chain combines TRBV23-1 with TRBJ1-5; 7 bases agree with TRBD1. TRBV23-1 belongs to the ORF category, with a function that is uncertain. V shed 8 bases and J 6 bases; nucleotides not matched to a gene: 10. The CDR3 has 14 amino acids. CDR3 in DNA: TGCGCCAGCGCCCGGAAGGGGGCAGTTCAGCCCCAGCATTTT. Its protein product is CASARKGAVQPQHF.

In its sample, this clonotype was seen a few times. The chain links TRBV12-3 or TRBV12-4 to TRBJ1-6; D gene unclear. V lost 3 bases and J 7 bases, leaving 13 bases between the germline ends. The CDR3 contains 15 residues. CDR3 residues: CASSFQATANSPLHF. For the CDR3, the DNA is TGTGCCAGCAGTTTTCAGGCGACGGCAAATTCACCCCTCCACTTT.

This clonotype occurred many times. The chain couples TRBV6-5 to TRBJ1-6, with no clear D. This CDR3 is built from 16 residues. V was pared by 2 bases and J by 9 bases, with 17 bases between. Germline CDR1 and CDR2: MNHEY and SVGAGI. CDR3 in DNA: TGTGCCAGCAGTTACATCGCAGCGCCAACTCTTTCACCCCTCCACTTT. Translated, it gives CASSYIAAPTLSPLHF.

The rearrangement links TRBV3-1 to TRBJ2-1; the match to TRBD2 covers 7 bases. The CDR3 contains 15 residues. Germline V gene sequence: CDR1 LGHDT, CDR2 YNNKEL (reference sequence). V was clipped by 0 bases and J by 10 bases; unmatched bases: 9. The CDR3 nucleotides read TGTGCCAGCAGCCAAGATGCGGGGGTGGCCGGGGAGCAGTTCTTC. Translated: CASSQDAGVAGEQFF.

In its sample, this clonotype was seen a few times. V gene TRBV4-2 combines with J gene TRBJ2-1; 11 nucleotides match TRBD1. Germline-derived CDR1 and CDR2 are LGHNA and YNFKEQ. V was pared by 6 bases and J by 7 bases, with 8 bases of the junction left unmatched. CDR3 length: 15 amino acids. The CDR3 region has the DNA TGTGCCAGCAGGGCCGGACAGGGGGCGCGGAATGAGCAGTTCTTC. Translating it yields CASRAGQGARNEQFF.

This clonotype was counted at least ten times. Written as DNA, the CDR3 is TGCAGTGCTAGAGATGGTCGGACACCCCTCGGTACGCAGTATTTT. Translation: CSARDGRTPLGTQYF. This sequence joins TRBV20-1 and TRBJ2-3, with D tentatively TRBD1 (5 bases). The CDR3 spans 15 residues. V was trimmed by 0 bases and J by 8 bases, leaving 18 bases between them. In germline, CDR1 is DFQATT, CDR2 SNEGSKA (reference sequence).

The table lists this clonotype with a few counts. The rearrangement links TRBV20-1 to TRBJ2-3; no firm D call. Trimming took 0 bases from V and 4 from J, leaving 11 bases between them. Looked up from germline, CDR1 is DFQATT and CDR2 is SNEGSKA (reference sequence). This CDR3 has 14 residues. The CDR3: CSARDLDASDTQYF. Here the CDR3 DNA reads TGCAGTGCTAGAGATTTAGACGCCTCAGATACGCAGTATTTT.

The genes are TRBV4-3 and TRBJ2-1; D possibly corresponds to TRBD2 (5 bases). CDR1 and CDR2 (germline): LGHNA, YSLEER. CDR3 length equals 13 residues. The ends were cut back, 1 base at V and 10 bases at J, with 11 bases in the middle. The CDR3 region is CASSQVRGHEQFF. As DNA, the CDR3 is TGCGCCAGCAGCCAAGTTCGGGGTCACGAGCAGTTCTTC.

This clonotype occurred a few times. At one boundary the junction diverges from the germline segment, which might be a read error. The chain combines TRBV10-3 with TRBJ2-1, with 10 bases identical to TRBD2. Germline values: CDR1 ENHRY, CDR2 SYGVKD. This CDR3 comprises 14 residues. The CDR3 nucleotides are TGTGTCATCAGTAGCGGGGGGCCGGTCAATGAGCAGTTCTTC. It yields the protein CVISSGGPVNEQFF.

This clonotype has only a few counts. The V gene is TRBV20-1, the J gene TRBJ2-3; D unclear. Between the trimmed V and J ends, which lost 6 bases and 4 bases, there was a span of 11 bases. This CDR3 region has 12 residues. Germline V gene data show CDR1 as DFQATT and CDR2 as SNEGSKA (reference sequence). CDR3 amino acids: CSALDNSDTQYF. The CDR3 DNA reads as TGCAGTGCCTTGGATAATTCAGATACGCAGTATTTT.

The gene calls are TRBV6-6 and TRBJ1-5, with a tentative D call TRBD1 (6 bases). Germline assignment: CDR1 MNHNY and CDR2 SVGAGI (reference sequence). This CDR3 region has 13 residues. Trimming took off 5 bases at V and 6 bases at J, with 11 bases between the two ends. CDR3 region: CASSLQGGQPQHF. The DNA for the CDR3 is TGTGCCAGCAGTCTACAGGGCGGTCAGCCCCAGCATTTT.

This clonotype was seen at least ten times. The genes are TRBV10-3 and TRBJ1-1; D unclear. The V end lost 2 bases, the J end lost 2 bases, and 6 bases lay between the germline ends. Germline V CDR1 and CDR2: ENHRY, SYGVKD. The CDR3 extends over 13 amino acids. The CDR3 bases are TGTGCCATCAGTGAGCCGGTAAACACTGAAGCTTTCTTT. Its translation is CAISEPVNTEAFF.

Many counts were recorded for this clonotype. J is TRBJ1-6 and V is TRBV12-3 or TRBV12-4; TRBD1 agrees at 9 bases. Trimming cost V 6 bases and J 7 bases; bases outside gene matches: 7. The CDR3 contains 15 residues. CDR3 bases: TGTGCCAGCAGGTCCGGGACAGGGTTGAATTCACCCCTCCACTTT. Its protein is CASRSGTGLNSPLHF.

V and J are TRBV28 and TRBJ1-1, with D possibly matching TRBD1 (5 bases). Germline CDR1 is MDHEN and CDR2 is SYDVKM. The CDR3 has 13 amino acids. The chain's CDR3 is CAITGVMNTEAFF. The CDR3 region has the DNA TGTGCTATTACGGGGGTCATGAACACTGAAGCTTTCTTT.

This clonotype was picked up many times. V and J are TRBV11-2 and TRBJ2-7; D may be TRBD1 (5 bases). Between the trimmed V and J ends, which lost 3 bases and 4 bases, there was a span of 22 bases. CDR1 and CDR2 from the germline V gene are SGHAT and FQNNGV. This CDR3 is 17 amino acids long. In DNA form, the CDR3 reads TGTGCCAGCAGCTTGGGGCCTTCTCTCTCCACTCGGTACGAGCAGTACTTC. Translated, it gives CASSLGPSLSTRYEQYF.

CDR3 coding DNA: TGTGCCAGCAGCTTAGGTGTGAGGGACTATGGCTACACCTTC. It is translated as CASSLGVRDYGYTF. The rearrangement joins TRBV7-2 to TRBJ1-2; D gene unclear. The V and J ends lost 1 base and 3 bases respectively, with 9 bases between them. CDR1 and CDR2 from the germline V gene are SGHTA and FQGNSA. This CDR3 has 14 amino acids.

The J gene is TRBJ2-6, the V gene TRBV18; no definite D call. Trimming stripped 5 bases from V and 6 bases from J, with 11 bases between. The germline V gene encodes CDR1 KGHSH and CDR2 LQKENI. CDR3 size: 14 residues. The CDR3 sequence: CASSSVALANVLTF. The DNA for the CDR3 is TGTGCCAGCTCATCCGTTGCCCTGGCCAACGTCCTGACTTTC.

V gene TRBV28 combines with J gene TRBJ1-5, with D maybe TRBD1 (5 bases). Trimming pared 11 bases from V and 3 bases from J, leaving 14 bases between. The CDR3 is made up of 13 amino acids. Germline CDR1 reads MDHEN; CDR2 reads SYDVKM. CDR3 region: CAGGPSINQPQHF. CDR3 DNA: TGTGCCGGGGGACCTTCCATCAATCAGCCCCAGCATTTT.